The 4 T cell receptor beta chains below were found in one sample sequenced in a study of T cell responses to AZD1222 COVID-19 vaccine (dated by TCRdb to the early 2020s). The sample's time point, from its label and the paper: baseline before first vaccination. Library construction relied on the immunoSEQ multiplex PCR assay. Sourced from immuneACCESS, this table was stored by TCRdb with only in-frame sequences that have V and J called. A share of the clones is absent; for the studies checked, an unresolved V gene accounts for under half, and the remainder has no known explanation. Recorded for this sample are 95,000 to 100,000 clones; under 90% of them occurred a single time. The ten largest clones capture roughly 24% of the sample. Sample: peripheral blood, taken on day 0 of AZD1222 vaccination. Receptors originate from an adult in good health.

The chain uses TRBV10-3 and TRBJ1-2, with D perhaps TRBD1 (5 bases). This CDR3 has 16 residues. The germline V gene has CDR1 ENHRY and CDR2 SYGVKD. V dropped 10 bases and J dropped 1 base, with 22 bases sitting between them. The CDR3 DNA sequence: TGTGCCACCCCTTCGAGCAGGGCTGTTGATAACTATGGCTACACCTTC. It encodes CATPSSRAVDNYGYTF.

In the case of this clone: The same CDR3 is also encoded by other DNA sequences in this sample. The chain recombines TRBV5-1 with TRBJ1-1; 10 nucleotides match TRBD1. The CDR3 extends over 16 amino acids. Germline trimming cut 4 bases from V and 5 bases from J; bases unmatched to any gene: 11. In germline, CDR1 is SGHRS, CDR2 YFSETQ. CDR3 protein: CASSPGPGQGQTEAFF. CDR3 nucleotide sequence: TGCGCCAGCAGCCCCGGGCCGGGACAGGGGCAGACTGAAGCTTTCTTT.

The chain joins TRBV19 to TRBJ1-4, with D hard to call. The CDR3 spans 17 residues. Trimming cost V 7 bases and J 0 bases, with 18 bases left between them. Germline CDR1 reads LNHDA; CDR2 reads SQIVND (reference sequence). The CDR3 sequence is CASIARRGRSTNEKLFF. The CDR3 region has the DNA TGTGCCAGTATCGCCCGCCGTGGCAGGTCAACTAATGAAAAACTGTTTTTT.

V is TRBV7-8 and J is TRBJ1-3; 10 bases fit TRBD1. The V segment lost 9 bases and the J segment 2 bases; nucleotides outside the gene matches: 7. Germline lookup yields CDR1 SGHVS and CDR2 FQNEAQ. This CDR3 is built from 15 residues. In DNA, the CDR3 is TGTGCCAGTTCCGGGACAGGGGCTGCTGGAAACACCATATATTTT. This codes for CASSGTGAAGNTIYF.